The 10 T cell receptor beta chains below all came from one sample that was sequenced in a study of patients and donors after allogeneic stem cell transplantation. TCRdb reanalysed the RT-PCR reads using MiXCR and keeps one entry per CDR3 protein. The repertoire holds 70,000 to 95,000 distinct CDR3 sequences, with about 5% as singletons. The sample was blood, either unsorted or a sorted T cell fraction (not recorded which). All receptors come from a human donor who was either an allogeneic HSCT recipient or a stem cell or donor lymphocyte infusion donor (not recorded which). It is not recorded whose cells these are; they may come from a transplant donor.

This clonotype was observed many times. The rearrangement uses TRBV5-6 and TRBJ1-2, with D perhaps TRBD1 (5 bases). Germline CDR1 and CDR2: SGHDT and YYEEEE. The CDR3 extends over 16 amino acids. V was clipped by 1 base and J by 4 bases, with 17 bases between them. This chain's CDR3 is CASSLSRDPLTYGYTF. The CDR3 region has the DNA TGTGCCAGCAGCTTGTCCCGGGACCCTCTCACCTATGGCTACACCTTC.

This clonotype has a count of ten or more. The chain carries TRBV7-2 and TRBJ2-3; a possible D gene is TRBD2 (5 bases). Germline CDR1 is SGHTA and CDR2 is FQGNSA. The CDR3 runs 16 residues. Deletions cut 4 bases from V and 2 bases from J, with 16 bases between. DNA for the CDR3: TGTGCCAGCAGCTCCGGGAACAGCAGGCTCACAGATACGCAGTATTTT. Its protein is CASSSGNSRLTDTQYF.

This clonotype was counted many times. The CDR3 nucleotides are TGTGCCAGCAGCTTCGGACTAGCGGGGGGGCTTGCCACAGATACGCAGTATTTT. Encoded protein: CASSFGLAGGLATDTQYF. This sequence joins TRBV11-2 and TRBJ2-3; TRBD2 aligns across 15 bases. V shed 3 bases, J shed 2 bases, and the junction held 6 bases outside the gene matches. The germline CDR1 and CDR2 sequences are SGHAT and FQNNGV. The length of the CDR3 is 18 residues.

This clonotype was detected many times. This sequence joins TRBV19 and TRBJ1-1; no firm D call. Germline V gene sequence: CDR1 LNHDA, CDR2 SQIVND (reference sequence). This CDR3 spans 12 amino acids. The V gene lost 7 bases and the J gene lost 8 bases, with 14 bases spanning the gap. The CDR3 nucleotides read TGTGCCAGTAATCGAAGCCCGTCGGAAGCTTTCTTT. Its translation is CASNRSPSEAFF.

There are many counts of this clonotype. A much more abundant neighbour one base away suggests this may be a read error. The chain recombines TRBV11-3 with TRBJ2-3, with D unclear. Trimming pared 5 bases from V and 1 base from J, leaving 4 bases between. The length of the CDR3 is 12 residues. Germline values: CDR1 SGHNT, CDR2 YENEEA. The CDR3 DNA is TGTGCCAGCAGCCCTGGCACAGATACGCAGTATTTT. Amino acid sequence: CASSPGTDTQYF.

This chain uses TRBV2 with TRBJ2-4; D gene ambiguous. Germline V gene sequence: CDR1 SNHLY, CDR2 FYNNEI. The CDR3 consists of 14 residues. V was cut by 0 bases and J by 7 bases, with 10 bases left in between. The DNA for the CDR3 is TGTGCCAGCAGTGAAGCGCGCAGCTCCAACATTCAGTACTTC. The encoded protein is CASSEARSSNIQYF.

This clonotype was recorded many times. The rearrangement uses TRBV19 and TRBJ2-2, with D unclear. CDR1 is LNHDA, CDR2 SQIVND, per germline (reference sequence). Trimming cost V 3 bases and J 6 bases, with 5 bases left between them. The CDR3 extends over 12 amino acids. The CDR3 sequence is CASSIWAGELFF. The CDR3 region has the DNA TGTGCCAGTAGTATCTGGGCCGGGGAGCTGTTTTTT. Based on the CDR3 plus reference TRBV19 and TRBJ2-2, the full variable domain is DGGITQSPKYLFRKEGQNVTLSCEQNLNHDAMYWYRQDPGQGLRLIYYSQIVNDFQKGDIAEGYSVSREKKESFPLTVTSAQKNPTAFYLCASSIWAGELFFGEGSRLTVL.

This clonotype was observed a handful of times. The V call is TRBV2, the J call TRBJ1-1; unclear D gene. Trimming left V 1 base short and J 12 bases short, with 15 bases between. Per germline, CDR1 SNHLY and CDR2 FYNNEI. This CDR3 is built from 13 residues. In nucleotides, the CDR3 is TGTGCCAGCAGTGAAGTTCAGGAGACTCCTACTTTCTTT. Amino acids: CASSEVQETPTFF.

This clonotype has just a few counts. V usage is TRBV2 and J usage is TRBJ2-5; 8 bases fit TRBD2. Unmatched junction bases numbered 3, after V lost 4 bases and J lost 5 bases. The germline V gene has CDR1 SNHLY and CDR2 FYNNEI. CDR3 length: 13 residues. The CDR3 is CASSGGLGETQYF. The CDR3 nucleotides read TGTGCCAGCAGTGGGGGACTAGGGGAGACCCAGTACTTC.

The chain links TRBV2 to TRBJ2-7, with TRBD1 matching 7 bases. This CDR3 is 13 amino acids long. J gave up 4 bases and V 8 bases, and 8 bases lay outside the gene matches. CDR1 SNHLY and CDR2 FYNNEI come from the germline V gene. CDR3 coding DNA: TGTGCCAGCGCCCCCCGGACAGGTTACGAGCAGTACTTC. It specifies CASAPRTGYEQYF. Full variable domain (missing parts from reference TRBV2 and TRBJ2-7): EPEVTQTPSHQVTQMGQEVILRCVPISNHLYFYWYRQILGQKVEFLVSFYNNEISEKSEIFDDQFSVERPDGSNFTLKIRSTKLEDSAMYFCASAPRTGYEQYFGPGTRLTVT.